This T cell receptor (beta chain) was retrieved from a study of OX40 agonist ivuxolimab in advanced cancers. The V end lost 1 base, the J end lost 0 bases, and 13 bases lay between the germline ends. From germline, CDR1 is SGHDN and CDR2 FVKESK. The CDR3 length is 16 residues. Broader study findings: At 0.1 to 3.0 mg/kg, CD4+ and CD8+ blood T cells expanded clonally by week 6.

The table came from immunoSEQ multiplex PCR; TCRdb's copy has only in-frame clones and leaves some out. The sample contains about 52,000 clones, 75% to 90% of which appear only once. The table lists this clone with a count of one. As yet, its antigen is unknown. V is TRBV14 and J is TRBJ2-7; D is unresolved. Sequenced here: CD4+ or CD8+ T cells sorted from blood, sampled in a trial of the OX40 agonist ivuxolimab. This receptor was taken from an adult with an advanced solid tumor such as melanoma, head and neck, liver or kidney cancer. The CDR3 DNA sequence: TGTGCCAGCAGCCAAGGTTCCGGGTACGGCTCCTACGAGCAGTACTTC. Its translation: CASSQGSGYGSYEQYF.